This TCR beta chain was identified during a study of cytomegalovirus exposure and HLA in healthy donors. Study-wide points: With later analysis, a missense DCLRE1C variant became linked to TCR beta V- and J-gene trimming. Sequencing likely caused a cluster of highly shared sequence variants. Only CMV serostatus was available as immune exposure information.

PCR primers comprised 60 Vbeta and 13 Jbeta primers. Sequencing was performed with immunoSEQ multiplex PCR; in TCRdb, only in-frame clones are kept and a portion is missing. The repertoire holds about 77,000 clones, with about 79% as singletons. The CDR3 has 17 amino acids. The ends were cut back, 0 bases at V and 8 bases at J, with 22 bases in the middle. Germline-derived CDR1 and CDR2 are SGHDN and FVKESK. About this clone: Its antigen is currently unknown.

This chain connects TRBV14 to TRBJ1-2; possibly TRBD1 for D (6 bases). The TCR originated in a man aged 35 to 55 in good health and CMV-seronegative. Sequencing was carried out using PBMCs. Here the CDR3 DNA reads TGTGCCAGCAGCCAAGATAGTGGTACAGGGATTTCTCGCGGCTACACCTTC. This sequence encodes CASSQDSGTGISRGYTF.